The 10 T cell receptor beta chains in this list originate from one sample, sequenced in a study of T cell responses to AZD1222 COVID-19 vaccine. Only in-frame clones appear in the TCRdb table, and some are missing; sequencing was by immunoSEQ multiplex PCR. Counted here are approximately 43,000 clones, about 91% occurring once; the ten biggest clones make up 25%. Here the sequenced sample was peripheral blood, taken 28 days after the second AZD1222 dose. The receptors come from an adult who received the AZD1222 COVID-19 vaccine.

In this sample, this clone turned up once. The chain links TRBV9 to TRBJ2-4; 8 bases align to TRBD2. Germline values: CDR1 SGDLS, CDR2 YYNGEE. J was trimmed by 1 base and V by 3 bases; bases with no gene match: 6. The CDR3 runs to 16 residues. CDR3: CASSGGLGDAKNIQYF. Written as DNA, the CDR3 is TGTGCCAGCAGCGGGGGACTAGGAGATGCCAAAAACATTCAGTACTTC.

This chain connects TRBV6-1 to TRBJ1-5; TRBD1 is a possible D gene (5 bases). With 2 bases removed from V and 0 bases from J, the gap between germline ends came to 11 bases. The V gene's germline CDR1 is MNHNS and CDR2 SASEGT. This CDR3 has 16 amino acids. CDR3 nucleotides: TGTGCCAGCAGTGAATCCGGACACTATAGCAATCAGCCCCAGCATTTT. Amino acid sequence: CASSESGHYSNQPQHF.

The sample holds a few counts of this clone. The chain couples TRBV7-3 to TRBJ1-1; D unresolved. The ends were cut back, 5 bases at V and 1 base at J, with 11 bases in the middle. Germline V lookup: CDR1 SGHTA, CDR2 FQGTGA. The CDR3 consists of 14 residues. CDR3 nucleotide sequence: TGTGCCAGCAGCCAATCAGCAGCGAACACTGAAGCTTTCTTT. Protein product: CASSQSAANTEAFF.

The V and J genes are TRBV7-9 and TRBJ2-5, with D perhaps TRBD2 (6 bases). This CDR3 spans 14 amino acids. Germline V gene data show CDR1 as SEHNR and CDR2 as FQNEAQ (reference sequence). Trimming shortened V by 6 bases and J by 1 base, and 12 bases separated the two germline ends. The chain's CDR3 is CASSLVGLQETQYF. DNA for the CDR3: TGTGCCAGCAGTTTGGTGGGACTCCAAGAGACCCAGTACTTC.

In regard to this clone: This sample includes further DNA sequences coding for the same CDR3. V usage is TRBV6-5 and J usage is TRBJ1-2, with TRBD1 matching over 7 bases. The CDR3 spans 13 residues. V trimming: 0 bases; J trimming: 7 bases; junction bases outside the gene matches: 2. Germline V gene lookup returns CDR1 MNHEY and CDR2 SVGAGI. CDR3 in DNA: TGTGCCAGCAGTTACTCCAACAGGGGTGGCTACACCTTC. Its protein product is CASSYSNRGGYTF.

V and J are TRBV11-1 and TRBJ2-1; TRBD2 matches at 12 bases. CDR3 length: 15 residues. Germline CDR1 SGHAT, CDR2 FQDESV (reference sequence). J gave up 6 bases and V 0 bases, and 0 bases lay outside the gene matches. CDR3 loop: CASSLAGLAGNEQFF. CDR3 sequence (DNA): TGTGCCAGCAGCTTAGCGGGACTAGCGGGCAATGAGCAGTTCTTC.

The chain recombines TRBV27 with TRBJ2-7, with D maybe TRBD1 (6 bases). The V end was cut by 3 bases, the J end by 4 bases, with 22 bases between. CDR1 and CDR2 from the germline V gene are MNHEY and SMNVEV (reference sequence). The CDR3 consists of 17 residues. CDR3 DNA: TGTGCCAGCAGTTTTCGTTGGTTGGGGACAACTGTATACGAGCAGTACTTC. Protein sequence: CASSFRWLGTTVYEQYF.

The chain couples TRBV6-5 to TRBJ2-2; D may be TRBD1 or TRBD2 (6 bases each). Trimming cost V 0 bases and J 7 bases, with 12 bases left between them. From germline, CDR1 is MNHEY and CDR2 SVGAGI. The CDR3 covers 15 residues. CDR3 in DNA: TGTGCCAGCAGTTACTCGGGGGCGGGGCACGGGGAGCTGTTTTTT. Encoded protein: CASSYSGAGHGELFF.

This sequence joins TRBV7-7 and TRBJ1-5, with D possibly being TRBD1 (6 bases). V dropped 4 bases and J dropped 5 bases, with 15 bases sitting between them. The CDR3 contains 15 residues. Germline V gene lookup returns CDR1 SSHAT and CDR2 FNYEAQ (reference sequence). In DNA form, the CDR3 reads TGTGCCAGCAGCTCCGGGGGCAGGGAAGATCAGCCCCAGCATTTT. It codes for CASSSGGREDQPQHF. The full variable domain, rest sourced from reference TRBV7-7 and TRBJ1-5, is GAGVSQSPRYKVTKRGQDVTLRCDPISSHATLYWYQQALGQGPEFLTYFNYEAQPDKSGLPSDRFSAERPEGSISTLTIQRTEQRDSAMYRCASSSGGREDQPQHFGDGTRLSIL.

Only one count was recorded for this clone. The J gene is TRBJ1-1, the V gene TRBV15; D is uncertain. Per germline, CDR1 LNHNV and CDR2 YYDKDF (reference sequence). The length of the CDR3 is 14 residues. V lost 0 bases and J 0 bases, leaving 5 bases between the germline ends. The CDR3 spells CATSRDAMNTEAFF. Here the CDR3 DNA reads TGTGCCACCAGCAGAGATGCAATGAACACTGAAGCTTTCTTT. Looking up the rest from reference TRBV15 and TRBJ1-1 gives the full variable domain: DAMVIQNPRYQVTQFGKPVTLSCSQTLNHNVMYWYQQKSSQAPKLLFHYYDKDFNNEADTPDNFQSRRPNTSFCFLDIRSPGLGDTAMYLCATSRDAMNTEAFFGQGTRLTVV.